A selection of T cell receptor beta chains follows, all from one sample in a study of cytomegalovirus exposure and HLA in healthy donors. Method: immunoSEQ multiplex PCR; TCRdb's copy keeps in-frame clones and lacks some. The sample lists 130,000 to 150,000 clones; 70% to 90% were seen once. The sample taken for sequencing was PBMCs. These TCRs come from a woman aged 25-40 years in good health and CMV-seronegative. The CDR3 runs from the conserved cysteine through the conserved F or W. D genes are given only for firm matches. Part of the rows lack a size; the others show once, few, many or a class for expanded clones.

>NA|NA|TRBJ2-2|14|TRBV4-1
TGCGCCAGCAGCCAAGTAGGAGGGGCCGGGGAGCTGTTTTTT
CASSQVGGAGELFF
>NA|NA|TRBJ2-5|15|TRBV6-1
TGTGCCAGCAGTGAAATAGCGAGTGCCCAAAAGACCCAGTACTTC
CASSEIASAQKTQYF
>NA|NA|TRBJ2-7|11|TRBV7-2
TGTGCCAGCCGACGTAGCGACGAGCAGTACTTC
CASRRSDEQYF
>NA|TRBD2|TRBJ2-7|13|TRBV6-6
TGTGCCAGCGGGACTAGCGGAACCTACGAGCAGTACTTC
CASGTSGTYEQYF
>NA|NA|TRBJ1-1|12|TRBV2
TGTGCCGGGTCGGGGCGGGGGGGTGAAGCTTTCTTT
CAGSGRGGEAFF
>NA|NA|TRBJ2-1|15|TRBV27
TGTGCCAGCAGTTTACGGCAGGGGCCCTACAATGAGCAGTTCTTC
CASSLRQGPYNEQFF
>NA|TRBD2|TRBJ2-3|16|TRBV5-1
TGCGCCAGCAGCGGAGCACTAGCGGGGGGCACAGATACGCAGTATTTT
CASSGALAGGTDTQYF
>NA|NA|TRBJ1-1|15|TRBV5-1
TGCGCCAGCAGCACGGGGGGAGGTATGGATACTGAAGCTTTCTTT
CASSTGGGMDTEAFF
>NA|TRBD1|TRBJ2-1|13|TRBV5-1
TGCGCCAGCAGTCAGGACAGGGGGCATGAGCAGTTCTTC
CASSQDRGHEQFF
>NA|NA|TRBJ2-5|13|TRBV18
TGTGCCAGCTCACCACGTCTATCAGAGACCCAGTACTTC
CASSPRLSETQYF
>NA|TRBD2|TRBJ2-4|17|TRBV4-1
TGCGCCAGCAGCCAAGAGGCTAGCGGTGGAGCCAAAAACATTCAGTACTTC
CASSQEASGGAKNIQYF
>NA|TRBD2|TRBJ2-1|15|TRBV7-8
TGTGCCAGCAGCATAACTAGCGGGACCTACAATGAGCAGTTCTTC
CASSITSGTYNEQFF
>NA|NA|TRBJ2-3|13|TRBV29-1
TGCAGCGTTGATGAAGGAGGCACAGATACGCAGTATTTT
CSVDEGGTDTQYF
>NA|NA|TRBJ2-2|15|TRBV2
TGTGCCAGCATTGGGGGGGGCGGCTTTCTCGGGGAGCTGTTTTTT
CASIGGGGFLGELFF
>once|TRBD1|TRBJ2-1|13|TRBV5-6
TGTGCCAGCAGCTTGGGGGGGGACAGGCTGCGGTTCTTC
CASSLGGDRLRFF
>few|TRBD1|TRBJ2-5|15|TRBV18
TGTGCCAGCTCACCGAACCAGGGGGCTGGGGAGACCCAGTACTTC
CASSPNQGAGETQYF
>NA|NA|TRBJ2-5|15|TRBV15
TGTGCCACCAGCAGAGGTACAGGAAGAGAGGAGACCCAGTACTTC
CATSRGTGREETQYF
>NA|NA|TRBJ1-1|15|TRBV5-1
TGCGCCAGCAGCTTGGATGGAGCTCCATACACTGAAGCTTTCTTT
CASSLDGAPYTEAFF
>NA|TRBD2|TRBJ2-2|16|TRBV4-2
TGTGCCAGCAGCCAATTCACTAGCGGAAACACCGGGGAGCTGTTTTTT
CASSQFTSGNTGELFF
>NA|NA|TRBJ2-2|14|TRBV7-9
TGTGCCAGCACCCCTGGGGGGGCCACCGGGGAGCTGTTTTTT
CASTPGGATGELFF
>few|NA|TRBJ1-1|13|TRBV7-2
TGTGCCAGCAGCTTGGGGGGGGCAGGGCAAGCTTTCTTT
CASSLGGAGQAFF
>NA|TRBD1|TRBJ2-1|15|TRBV9
TGTGCCAGCAGCGTCCGGGACAGACTATACAATGAGCAGTTCTTC
CASSVRDRLYNEQFF
>NA|TRBD2|TRBJ2-3|16|TRBV5-6
TGTGCCAGCAGCTCGCCGGGACTAGCGGGACCCGACACGCAGTATTTT
CASSSPGLAGPDTQYF
>NA|NA|TRBJ1-1|11|TRBV29-1
TGCAGCGTTGATTCGGGGACAGAAGCTTTCTTT
CSVDSGTEAFF
>once|NA|TRBJ2-1|12|TRBV19
TGTGCCAGTAGTACCCGCGAGGGCCCCCCTTTCTTC
CASSTREGPPFF
>NA|NA|TRBJ1-2|14|TRBV13
TGTGCCAGCAGCTTAGGCCGGGGTCACTATGGCTACACCTTC
CASSLGRGHYGYTF
>NA|NA|TRBJ1-1|15|TRBV15
TGTGCCACCAGCAGAGGGAACAGCATGAACACTGAAGCTTTCTTT
CATSRGNSMNTEAFF
>NA|NA|TRBJ1-6|15|TRBV7-8
TGTGCCAGCGCCCGAGGAGACCGTATTAATTCACCCCTCCACTTT
CASARGDRINSPLHF
>NA|NA|TRBJ1-6|14|TRBV9
TGTGCCAGCAGCGTCAGGGTGGACGACTCACCCCTCCACTTT
CASSVRVDDSPLHF
>NA|NA|TRBJ2-5|16|TRBV5-6
TGTGCCAGCAGCCCGATGCGGCGGGGGCCGAGGGAGACCCAGTACTTC
CASSPMRRGPRETQYF
>NA|TRBD1|TRBJ2-3|13|TRBV6-5
TGTGCCAGCAGCGACAGGGTAACAGATACGCAGTATTTT
CASSDRVTDTQYF
>NA|TRBD1|TRBJ2-7|13|TRBV27
TGTGCCAGCAGTCCGGGGGACAGGTACGAGCAGTACTTC
CASSPGDRYEQYF
>NA|TRBD2|TRBJ2-5|13|TRBV18
TGTGCCAGTAAACCGGGGGGTGAACAGACCCAGTACTTC
CASKPGGEQTQYF
>NA|TRBD1|TRBJ1-1|12|TRBV7-2
TGTGCCAGCAGCCGGACAGGGGGTGAAGCTTTCTTT
CASSRTGGEAFF
>NA|NA|TRBJ1-3|15|TRBV6-1
TGTGCCAGCAGCGGGATGCCGAGGGGGGGAAACACCATATATTTT
CASSGMPRGGNTIYF
>NA|NA|TRBJ2-3|13|TRBV29-1
TGCAGCGTTGTAGTCACGAGCACAGATACGCAGTATTTT
CSVVVTSTDTQYF
>NA|NA|TRBJ2-2|14|TRBV6-5
TGTGCCAGCAGTTACAGGAGGGACGGCGGGGAGCTGTTTTTT
CASSYRRDGGELFF
>NA|NA|TRBJ1-2|13|TRBV27
TGTGCCAGCAGTCGTGGGGCTAGGTATGGCTACACCTTC
CASSRGARYGYTF
>NA|NA|TRBJ1-1|15|TRBV21-1
TGTGCCAGCAGCAAAGAATGGGTTACGAGGACTGAAGCTTTCTTT
CASSKEWVTRTEAFF
>NA|NA|TRBJ1-3|16|TRBV18
TGTGCCAGCTCACTTGCAGGGGCCGCGGCTGGAAACACCATATATTTT
CASSLAGAAAGNTIYF
>NA|NA|TRBJ1-1|15|TRBV27
TGTGCCAGCAGCCGACGGGACTCCCCGCACACTGAAGCTTTCTTT
CASSRRDSPHTEAFF
>NA|NA|TRBJ2-3|16|TRBV7-6
TGTGCCAGCAGCCCCGCGGCTGGCCTGAAGACAGATACGCAGTATTTT
CASSPAAGLKTDTQYF
>NA|TRBD1|TRBJ1-2|13|TRBV5-4
TGTGCCAGCAGCCAGCAGGGGGTGATTGGCTACACCTTC
CASSQQGVIGYTF
>NA|NA|TRBJ1-1|14|TRBV5-1
TGCGCCAGCAGCTTGCAGGGATCGCAGACTGAAGCTTTCTTT
CASSLQGSQTEAFF
>many|NA|TRBJ1-2|14|TRBV19
TGTGCCAGTAGAGCTCCCACCGCCAGGGTAGGCTACACCTTC
CASRAPTARVGYTF
>NA|TRBD1|TRBJ1-5|17|TRBV15
TGTGCCACCAGCAGAGCGAGGGGACAGGGGGTAAATCAGCCCCAGCATTTT
CATSRARGQGVNQPQHF
>NA|NA|TRBJ1-1|15|TRBV5-1
TGCGCCAGCAGCTTGGGACAGGCAAGGAACACTGAAGCTTTCTTT
CASSLGQARNTEAFF
>NA|TRBD1|TRBJ1-2|15|TRBV7-9
TGTGCCAGCGAGGAGTGGGGACAGACGGACTATGGCTACACCTTC
CASEEWGQTDYGYTF
>NA|TRBD1|TRBJ1-5|14|TRBV9
TGTGCCAGCAGCCTGACAGGGGGCAATCAGCCCCAGCATTTT
CASSLTGGNQPQHF
>few|TRBD1|TRBJ1-5|16|TRBV7-9
TGTGCCAGCAGCAGATGGACAGGAGTTAGCAATCAGCCCCAGCATTTT
CASSRWTGVSNQPQHF
>NA|TRBD1|TRBJ2-7|15|TRBV9
TGTGCCAGCAGCGTATCTTCGCAGGGGGCTCTCGAGCAGTACTTC
CASSVSSQGALEQYF
>NA|TRBD2|TRBJ2-7|15|TRBV6-1
TGTGCCAGCAGTGAACGGGGGGGGAGCTCCTACGAGCAGTACTTC
CASSERGGSSYEQYF
>once|NA|TRBJ1-4|11|TRBV20-1
TGCAGTGCTAGAAGGGGGGAAAAACTGTTTTTT
CSARRGEKLFF
>NA|NA|TRBJ2-3|12|TRBV2
TGTGCCGGGGACTGGTACACAGATACGCAGTATTTT
CAGDWYTDTQYF
>NA|TRBD2|TRBJ2-3|15|TRBV19
TGTGCCAGTAGCAGGGCTAGCGGGGGGGCCGATACGCAGTATTTT
CASSRASGGADTQYF
>NA|TRBD1|TRBJ1-4|15|TRBV5-1
TGCGCCAGCAGCTTTGAGGGACAGGGTGGTGAAAAACTGTTTTTT
CASSFEGQGGEKLFF
>NA|TRBD2|TRBJ2-1|18|TRBV7-8
TGTGCCAGCAGCTTGTCCCTAGCGGGGGGCCATGTCTACAATGAGCAGTTCTTC
CASSLSLAGGHVYNEQFF
>NA|NA|TRBJ1-2|14|TRBV28
TGTGCCAGCAGGGGCCCTCCCCCGGGGGTTTCTTGCACCTTC
CASRGPPPGVSCTF
>NA|TRBD2|TRBJ2-3|16|TRBV10-3
TGTGCCATCAGAGCTAGCGGGGGGGCAGGCACAGATACGCAGTATTTT
CAIRASGGAGTDTQYF
>NA|NA|TRBJ1-2|12|TRBV4-2
TGTGCCAGCAGCCAATTAGACAGGACCTACACCTTC
CASSQLDRTYTF